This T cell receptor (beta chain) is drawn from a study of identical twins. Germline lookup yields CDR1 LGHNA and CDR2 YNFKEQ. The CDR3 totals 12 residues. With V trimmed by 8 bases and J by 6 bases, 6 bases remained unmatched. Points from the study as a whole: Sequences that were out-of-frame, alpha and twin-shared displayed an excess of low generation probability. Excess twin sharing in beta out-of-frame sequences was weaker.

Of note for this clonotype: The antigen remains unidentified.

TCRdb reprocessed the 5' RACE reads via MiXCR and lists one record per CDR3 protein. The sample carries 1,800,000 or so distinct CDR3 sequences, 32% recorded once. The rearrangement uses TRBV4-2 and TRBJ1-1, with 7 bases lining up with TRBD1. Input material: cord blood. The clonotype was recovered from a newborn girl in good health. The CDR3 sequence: CASSGGDPEAFF. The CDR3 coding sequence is TGTGCCAGCTCAGGGGGGGATCCTGAAGCTTTCTTT.